A selection of T cell receptor beta chains follows, all from one sample in a study of OX40 agonist ivuxolimab in advanced cancers. Libraries were prepared by immunoSEQ multiplex PCR; TCRdb keeps only in-frame clonotypes and omits some of them. Altogether approximately 32,000 clones are present, approximately 81% being singletons, with the ten largest covering approximately 20%. Specimen: CD4+ or CD8+ T cells sorted from blood, collected in a trial of the OX40 agonist ivuxolimab. The receptors derive from an adult with an advanced solid tumor such as melanoma, head and neck, liver or kidney cancer. The CDR3 runs from the conserved cysteine through the conserved F or W. The order of the fields is J gene, D gene, clone size, V gene, CDR3 DNA, CDR3 protein. The D gene is left open where the match is weak. Clone size appears in some rows only: once, few, many, or a class for an expanded clone.

j_call: TRBJ1-2
d_call: NA
clone_size: NA
v_call: TRBV7-9
cdr3_nt: TGTGCCAGCAGCTACCGGTCGGACTATGGCTACACCTTC
cdr3_aa: CASSYRSDYGYTF

j_call: TRBJ1-5
d_call: NA
clone_size: NA
v_call: TRBV2
cdr3_nt: TGTGCCAGCAGGGACAGCTTCAATCAGCCCCAGCATTTT
cdr3_aa: CASRDSFNQPQHF

j_call: TRBJ2-3
d_call: NA
clone_size: few
v_call: TRBV6-5
cdr3_nt: TGTGCCAGCCGGGAACTAGCTAGGGGCACAGATACGCAGTATTTT
cdr3_aa: CASRELARGTDTQYF

j_call: TRBJ2-3
d_call: NA
clone_size: NA
v_call: TRBV5-1
cdr3_nt: TGCGCCAGCAGCTTGAGGTGGGGGGACACAGATACGCAGTATTTT
cdr3_aa: CASSLRWGDTDTQYF

j_call: TRBJ2-7
d_call: TRBD1
clone_size: NA
v_call: TRBV28
cdr3_nt: TGTGCCAGCAGTTTACCCTGGACAGGAGTAAGTACCGAGCAGTACTTC
cdr3_aa: CASSLPWTGVSTEQYF

j_call: TRBJ2-7
d_call: NA
clone_size: NA
v_call: TRBV7-9
cdr3_nt: TGTGCCAGCAGCCCCAGGGGCAGCTCCTACGAGCAGTACTTC
cdr3_aa: CASSPRGSSYEQYF

j_call: TRBJ2-7
d_call: TRBD1
clone_size: NA
v_call: TRBV5-1
cdr3_nt: TGCGCCAGCAGCTTGGCCCAGGGGGTCCGACTCGAGCAGTACTTC
cdr3_aa: CASSLAQGVRLEQYF

j_call: TRBJ2-7
d_call: TRBD2
clone_size: once
v_call: TRBV5-1
cdr3_nt: TGCGCCAGCAGCTTACATTGGGAGGGTAACTACGAGCAGTACTTC
cdr3_aa: CASSLHWEGNYEQYF

j_call: TRBJ1-3
d_call: NA
clone_size: NA
v_call: TRBV30
cdr3_nt: TGTGCCTGGAGTGTACTCAGCTCTGGAAACACCATATATTTT
cdr3_aa: CAWSVLSSGNTIYF

j_call: TRBJ2-1
d_call: NA
clone_size: NA
v_call: TRBV5-4
cdr3_nt: TGTGCCAGCAGCCGGGAAACAGTGAGCTACTCCTACAATGAGCAGTTCTTC
cdr3_aa: CASSRETVSYSYNEQFF

j_call: TRBJ2-2
d_call: NA
clone_size: NA
v_call: TRBV27
cdr3_nt: TGTGCCAGCAGTTTCGGGACTCCCCCCGGGGAGCTGTTTTTT
cdr3_aa: CASSFGTPPGELFF

j_call: TRBJ1-4
d_call: NA
clone_size: NA
v_call: TRBV4-3
cdr3_nt: TGCGCCAGCAGCCAAGATTGGAGAGCTAATGAAAAACTGTTTTTT
cdr3_aa: CASSQDWRANEKLFF

j_call: TRBJ2-1
d_call: TRBD2
clone_size: NA
v_call: TRBV6-4
cdr3_nt: TGTGCCAGCAGCTTAGCGGGGGGGCACGAGCAGTTCTTC
cdr3_aa: CASSLAGGHEQFF

j_call: TRBJ2-7
d_call: TRBD2
clone_size: NA
v_call: TRBV18
cdr3_nt: TGTGCCAGCTCACCATTTAGCGGGAAAAGGTACGAGCAGTACTTC
cdr3_aa: CASSPFSGKRYEQYF

j_call: TRBJ2-1
d_call: NA
clone_size: NA
v_call: TRBV7-9
cdr3_nt: TGTGCCAGCAGCTTAGGACCCTCCTACAATGAGCAGTTCTTC
cdr3_aa: CASSLGPSYNEQFF

j_call: TRBJ2-1
d_call: NA
clone_size: NA
v_call: TRBV21-1
cdr3_nt: TGTGCCAGCATAGGAGAGGCCGGAATTCTGTTCTTC
cdr3_aa: CASIGEAGILFF

j_call: TRBJ2-7
d_call: NA
clone_size: once
v_call: TRBV4-1
cdr3_nt: TGCGCCAGCAGCCAAGTAACGGGAATAAACTACGAGCAGTACTTC
cdr3_aa: CASSQVTGINYEQYF

j_call: TRBJ1-3
d_call: TRBD1
clone_size: NA
v_call: TRBV2
cdr3_nt: TGTGCCAGCGCGGCGGACAGGGGGATTGGAAACACCATATATTTT
cdr3_aa: CASAADRGIGNTIYF

j_call: TRBJ2-7
d_call: TRBD2
clone_size: NA
v_call: TRBV6-5
cdr3_nt: TGTGCCAGCAGAGCGGGACTACTCATTTCCCACGAGCAGTACTTC
cdr3_aa: CASRAGLLISHEQYF

j_call: TRBJ2-1
d_call: TRBD2
clone_size: few
v_call: TRBV4-2
cdr3_nt: TGTGCCAGCAGCCAAGATGGGACTAGCGGGGCCAATGAGCAGTTCTTC
cdr3_aa: CASSQDGTSGANEQFF

j_call: TRBJ2-7
d_call: TRBD1
clone_size: NA
v_call: TRBV4-3
cdr3_nt: TGCGCCAGCAGCCAAGAACAGGGGGAATCCTACGAGCAGTACTTC
cdr3_aa: CASSQEQGESYEQYF

j_call: TRBJ2-6
d_call: NA
clone_size: few
v_call: TRBV6-1
cdr3_nt: TGTGCCAGCAGTCGTGGGTTTGGGGCCAACGTCCTGACTTTC
cdr3_aa: CASSRGFGANVLTF

j_call: TRBJ1-1
d_call: NA
clone_size: few
v_call: TRBV9
cdr3_nt: TGTGCCAGCAGCCCGCATGGGGGCTGGAACACTGAAGCTTTCTTT
cdr3_aa: CASSPHGGWNTEAFF

j_call: TRBJ1-2
d_call: TRBD1
clone_size: NA
v_call: TRBV15
cdr3_nt: TGTGCCACCAGCAGTAGGGGACAGTATGGCTACACCTTC
cdr3_aa: CATSSRGQYGYTF

j_call: TRBJ2-3
d_call: NA
clone_size: NA
v_call: TRBV5-4
cdr3_nt: TGTGCCAGCAGGGAATATGGGACCCACCCAGGTACGCAGTATTTT
cdr3_aa: CASREYGTHPGTQYF

j_call: TRBJ2-7
d_call: NA
clone_size: NA
v_call: TRBV6-5
cdr3_nt: TGTGCCAGCAGTTACCAGTCCTCCTACGAGCAGTACTTC
cdr3_aa: CASSYQSSYEQYF

j_call: TRBJ2-2
d_call: NA
clone_size: NA
v_call: TRBV7-6
cdr3_nt: TGTGCCAGCAGCCTAGGACAGGGAGGGACCGGGGAGCTGTTTTTT
cdr3_aa: CASSLGQGGTGELFF

j_call: TRBJ2-1
d_call: NA
clone_size: once
v_call: TRBV7-8
cdr3_nt: TGTGCCAGCAGCTTAGAGGCCTTTTTAGATGAGCAGTTCTTC
cdr3_aa: CASSLEAFLDEQFF

j_call: TRBJ1-3
d_call: NA
clone_size: NA
v_call: TRBV11-2
cdr3_nt: TGTGCCAGCAGCCCTTTCTCCGGTAACACCATATATTTT
cdr3_aa: CASSPFSGNTIYF

j_call: TRBJ1-5
d_call: NA
clone_size: once
v_call: TRBV10-1
cdr3_nt: TGCGCCAGAGGAGCCCATAGCAATCAGCCCCAGCATTTT
cdr3_aa: CARGAHSNQPQHF

j_call: TRBJ2-1
d_call: NA
clone_size: NA
v_call: TRBV5-1
cdr3_nt: TGCGCCAGCAGCTGGGGGAGAATCTACAATGAGCAGTTCTTC
cdr3_aa: CASSWGRIYNEQFF

j_call: TRBJ1-2
d_call: TRBD1
clone_size: medium-sized
v_call: TRBV4-1
cdr3_nt: TGCGCCAGCAGCCCCGACAGGGGAGCCTATGGCTACACCTTC
cdr3_aa: CASSPDRGAYGYTF

j_call: TRBJ2-7
d_call: TRBD1
clone_size: NA
v_call: TRBV6-1
cdr3_nt: TGTGCCAGCAGTGGGACAGGCTTTAGCTCCTACGAGCAGTACTTC
cdr3_aa: CASSGTGFSSYEQYF

j_call: TRBJ2-3
d_call: NA
clone_size: NA
v_call: TRBV7-9
cdr3_nt: TGTGCCAGCAGCTTTGGGGGAGGAACAGATACGCAGTATTTT
cdr3_aa: CASSFGGGTDTQYF

j_call: TRBJ2-5
d_call: NA
clone_size: NA
v_call: TRBV7-9
cdr3_nt: TGTGCCAGCAGCTCCTCTGGGCAGCAAGAGACCCAGTACTTC
cdr3_aa: CASSSSGQQETQYF

j_call: TRBJ2-5
d_call: TRBD2
clone_size: NA
v_call: TRBV7-3
cdr3_nt: TGTGCCAGCAGCTTGGCGGGGGGAGCGAGGGAGACCCAGTACTTC
cdr3_aa: CASSLAGGARETQYF

j_call: TRBJ2-7
d_call: TRBD1
clone_size: NA
v_call: TRBV15
cdr3_nt: TGTGCCACCAGCCTTGGGGGGACAGGCTCCTACGAGCAGTACTTC
cdr3_aa: CATSLGGTGSYEQYF

j_call: TRBJ1-5
d_call: TRBD1
clone_size: few
v_call: TRBV19
cdr3_nt: TGTGCCATAACGGACAGGGAAGGGCATCAGCCCCAGCATTTT
cdr3_aa: CAITDREGHQPQHF

j_call: TRBJ2-7
d_call: NA
clone_size: once
v_call: TRBV4-1
cdr3_nt: TGCGCCAGCAGCCAATATCTGCCAGGGGACAACGAGCAGTACTTC
cdr3_aa: CASSQYLPGDNEQYF

j_call: TRBJ2-3
d_call: NA
clone_size: NA
v_call: TRBV27
cdr3_nt: TGTGCCAGCAGTTTATTGGCTGTTGAAGTTACTACGCAGTATTTT
cdr3_aa: CASSLLAVEVTTQYF

j_call: TRBJ2-7
d_call: TRBD1
clone_size: NA
v_call: TRBV11-1
cdr3_nt: TGTGCCAGCAGTCCGACAGGGGACTCCTACGAGCAGTACTTC
cdr3_aa: CASSPTGDSYEQYF

j_call: TRBJ1-2
d_call: NA
clone_size: NA
v_call: TRBV9
cdr3_nt: TGTGCCAGCAGCCCCTACCCGGGGGGAGCGCATGGCTACACCTTC
cdr3_aa: CASSPYPGGAHGYTF

j_call: TRBJ1-1
d_call: NA
clone_size: NA
v_call: TRBV30
cdr3_nt: TGTGCCTGGAGCCCAGGGGAGACTGAAGCTTTCTTT
cdr3_aa: CAWSPGETEAFF

j_call: TRBJ2-7
d_call: NA
clone_size: NA
v_call: TRBV5-3
cdr3_nt: TGTGCCAGAAGCGCCCGGGACGAGCAGTACTTC
cdr3_aa: CARSARDEQYF

j_call: TRBJ2-7
d_call: NA
clone_size: NA
v_call: TRBV27
cdr3_nt: TGTGCCAGCAGTTTAAATTTTAACGGTTTGGGGGAGCAGTACTTC
cdr3_aa: CASSLNFNGLGEQYF

j_call: TRBJ1-5
d_call: TRBD1
clone_size: NA
v_call: TRBV28
cdr3_nt: TGTGCCAGCAGTTACAGGGGGGGCAATCAGCCCCAGCATTTT
cdr3_aa: CASSYRGGNQPQHF

j_call: TRBJ2-5
d_call: NA
clone_size: few
v_call: TRBV19
cdr3_nt: TGTGCCAGTAGCCTAGGGGAGACCCAGTACTTC
cdr3_aa: CASSLGETQYF